Below, 7 T cell receptor beta chains from the same sample are listed, as sequenced in a study of CD8+CD57+ T cells in acquired aplastic anemia. The authors sequenced patients whose flow cytometry had shown CD8+CD57+ cell expansion. Genomic DNA, serving as template, underwent TCR beta VDJ and CDR3 profiling. TCRdb passed the reads through MiXCR, listing each CDR3 protein once. The sample carries 95,000 to 150,000 distinct CDR3 sequences, roughly 40% recorded once. Sequencing was done on a sample of sorted CD4+, CD8+, or CD8+CD57+ T cells (not recorded which) from PBMCs. All receptors derive from a human donor with aplastic anemia.

To note about this clonotype: The junction does not match germline at one end; this may be a read error. The chain links TRBV11-3 to TRBJ1-1; the D gene is possibly TRBD1 (5 bases). This CDR3 spans 15 amino acids. Germline V gene sequence: CDR1 SGHNT, CDR2 YENEEA. The CDR3 spells CASSFYKGLNTEVFF. Written as DNA, the CDR3 is TGTGCCAGCAGCTTCTACAAGGGGTTGAACACTGAAGTTTTCTTT.

This sequence joins TRBV29-1 and TRBJ1-1, with TRBD1 identical over 7 bases. V gave up 3 bases and J gave up 3 bases; unmatched junction bases: 7. Germline lookup yields CDR1 SQVTM and CDR2 ANQGSEA. The CDR3 runs to 14 residues. CDR3 nucleotide sequence: TGCAGCGTTGATGGAACAGGGGTAGACACTGAAGCTTTCTTT. This encodes CSVDGTGVDTEAFF.

In its sample, this clonotype was seen many times. CDR3 DNA: TGTGCCAGCAGTTGTGTTGGCCTAGCAGGGGACACTGAAGCTTTCTTT. Protein: CASSCVGLAGDTEAFF. The gene calls are TRBV6-7 and TRBJ1-1; TRBD1 is a possible D gene (6 bases). TRBV6-7 is sorted into the ORF group, with uncertain function. The CDR3 runs 16 residues. V lost 4 bases to trimming and J lost 3 bases, with 18 bases between them.

The sample holds many counts of this clonotype. In nucleotides, the CDR3 is TGCAGCGTTGATTCTGGGGCCGGCACAGATACGCAGTATTTT. It encodes CSVDSGAGTDTQYF. J is TRBJ2-3 and V is TRBV29-1, with D perhaps TRBD1 (5 bases). The CDR3 has 14 amino acids. CDR1 and CDR2 (germline): SQVTM, ANQGSEA. V was pared by 3 bases and J by 1 base, with 11 bases between.

This chain uses TRBV7-2 with TRBJ2-5; a weak D match, TRBD2 (5 bases). In germline, CDR1 is SGHTA, CDR2 FQGNSA. The CDR3 covers 11 residues. V was clipped by 6 bases and J by 9 bases, with 11 bases between them. As DNA, the CDR3 is TGTGCCAGCAGTTACCTGAGGGCCCAGTACTTC. This gives the protein CASSYLRAQYF. Full variable domain (outside the CDR3, taken from reference TRBV7-2 and TRBJ2-5): GAGVSQSPSNKVTEKGKDVELRCDPISGHTALYWYRQSLGQGLEFLIYFQGNSAPDKSGLPSDRFSAERTGGSVSTLTIQRTQQEDSAVYLCASSYLRAQYFGPGTRLLVL.

This clonotype was detected ten times or more. CDR3 protein: CASSVGTVGGTEAFF. CDR3 coding DNA: TGTGCCAGCAGCGTAGGGACGGTCGGTGGGACTGAAGCTTTCTTT. This chain joins TRBV9 and TRBJ1-1; D is unresolved. Germline V lookup: CDR1 SGDLS, CDR2 YYNGEE. CDR3 length: 15 amino acids. Trimming shortened V by 0 bases and J by 5 bases, and 14 bases separated the two germline ends.

A single count supports this clonotype. A much larger clone differs from this one at a single base, so this may be a read error. The V call is TRBV6-1, the J call TRBJ1-3, with 8 bases identical to TRBD1. Germline V lookup: CDR1 MNHNS, CDR2 SASEGT. This CDR3 is 15 amino acids long. The CDR3 DNA reads as TGTGCCAGCAGGTCTTCAGGGGGCTCTGGAAACACCGTATATTTT. This codes for CASRSSGGSGNTVYF.